This T cell receptor (beta chain) was documented in a study of cytomegalovirus exposure and HLA in healthy donors listed by TCRdb under 2017. About the investigation overall: An earlier analysis of 587 of the donors reported approximately 300 Gb of sequence data and 95 million to 120 million unique TCR beta sequences obtained from 180 million or so T cells. Approximately 310 gigabases of sequencing data and 70 million to 95 million unique TCR sequences made up an early release that covered around 640 HLA-typed donors. Of the roughly 400 genotyped donors, 65% to 90% fell in the genetic ancestry cluster associated with self-reported Caucasian donors. The aim of the study was to test whether cataloging public T cell receptors could identify signatures of past pathogen exposure. The T cell repertoires of around 730 subjects were profiled by immunosequencing and related to cytomegalovirus serostatus. In addition to the first cohort of 666 subjects, a separate validation cohort of some 120 different subjects was used. To predict cytomegalovirus infection status, the study brought together high-throughput TCR immunosequencing, statistical association of individual TCRs with disease status, and machine learning. A later analysis re-examined previously published TCR beta repertoires from around 670 donors and added high-resolution HLA genotyping to investigate patterns of TCR occurrence. The later analysis used no new phenotypic data to find candidate immune exposures, relying instead on TCR beta sequences and their occurrence across donors. An earlier analysis of nearly 600 of the donors applied high-throughput TCR beta sequencing to assess whether each TCR beta V gene segment acted as functional or pseudogenic. Alongside the repertoire data, information on donor age, sex, ethnicity and CMV serostatus was compiled. A later genetic analysis used genome-wide SNP genotypes for about 65% of the roughly 670 donors, treating that subset as a discovery cohort. Every repertoire in the discovery cohort had been generated on one and the same sequencing platform. HLA typing covered class I and class II loci at four-digit resolution. The number of typed donors differed by locus: about 629-630 for A, B, C, DRB1 and DQB1; 522 for DQA1; roughly 600 for DPA1; and around 490 for DPB1. A handful of DR-DQ haplotypes were treated as single units for association and clustering because of strong linkage in the cohort. Across approximately 420 genotyped donors of the cohort, an average of about 240,000 unique TCR beta nucleotide sequences per donor were sequenced, and roughly 18% of those sequences were non-productive.

The CDR3 contains 15 residues, cysteine and phenylalanine counted. The DNA shown is the 45-base CDR3, in frame from base 1. CDR1 and CDR2 (SGHRS, YFSETQ) derive from the germline V gene. V is trimmed back by 4 bases and J by 0 bases, and the junction contains 3 bases that no gene match accounts for. The cohort was made up of roughly 670 healthy bone marrow donors. Cohort members were all nominally healthy when sampled, although unrecorded immune exposures were likely present. The donor was CMV seropositive and belonged to the group of 250 to 350 seropositive cohort members. A peripheral blood sample was collected from each donor, and TCR beta sequencing was performed on peripheral blood mononuclear cells. The Qiagen DNeasy Blood Extraction Kit was used to extract genomic DNA from the blood cell samples. Concerning this clone: There is no known antigen for this receptor. Base-call qualities are not available, and no considerably larger clone is one nucleotide away. The sample has other DNA sequences that encode this CDR3 too.

Findings and caveats that apply to the study as a whole: Some IMGT-functional V segments, including TRBV6-2 and TRBV6-3, could not be distinguished by the 87-base-pair reads and were therefore excluded. The presence/absence analyses assumed that sequencing depth was roughly uniform across donors, and that assumption may not be true. HLA typing was unavailable for some donors at each locus, so association tests used only the typed subset. In a later genetic analysis, fewer N-insertions in productive TCRs were reported among donors in an Asian-associated ancestry cluster than the 666-donor mean. Three of the identified cytomegalovirus-associated TCR beta chains were confirmed in vitro to be specific for cytomegalovirus antigens. The sequencing pipeline was judged likely to have produced a cluster of highly shared sequence variants as a technical artifact. An earlier analysis of around 500 of the donors showed that most TCR beta V segments appeared in productive rearrangements either about 87% or about 30% of the time, which broadly matched IMGT annotations. The authors suggested that the approach could potentially be extended to other disease states and immunological phenotypes. According to a later analysis, parvovirus B19, influenza, CMV and Epstein-Barr virus appeared linked to several top co-occurrence clusters. The classifier was reported to diagnose cytomegalovirus status with high specificity and sensitivity in both the original cohort and the validation cohort. CMV serostatus was the only immune exposure information available for the cohort. The study listed 164 TCR beta chains as associated with cytomegalovirus. In a later analysis, most CMV-associated TCR beta chains were found to appear HLA-restricted, with HLA associations seemingly driven largely by CMV exposure. Seventeen rarely observed V segments, including chromosome 9 orphons, were excluded from the earlier analysis of several hundred of the donors because counts were too low. A further reported finding was that TCR beta sequences accurately predicted the HLA-A and HLA-B alleles for most subjects in the first cohort. A later genetic analysis associated a missense DCLRE1C variant with V-gene and J-gene trimming of TCR beta chains, and an independent cohort replicated the association. When HLA alleles, especially DR and DQ, strongly co-occurred, attributing TCR associations to individual alleles was difficult. In a later analysis, HLA-associated TCR beta chains showed more clonal expansion and lower generation probabilities than non-associated chains that were equally common. In this cohort, only TCR beta chains were sequenced, and detectable features were limited by the absence of alpha or paired-chain data. At a false discovery rate of 0.05, a later analysis linked 16,951 TCR beta sequences to specific HLA alleles. Linkage disequilibrium might explain the correlated functional status among segregating V segments, but an unknown experimental factor could not be excluded. In a later analysis, the rate of TCR association differed among HLA loci, with DRB1 alleles having the most associated TCRs and HLA-C alleles having the fewest. Most TCR sequences were seen in very few donors, while some public TCRs were found in many individuals.

The method behind the library was the immunoSEQ multiplex PCR assay. A mixture of 60 forward primers for TCR Vbeta segments and 13 reverse primers for TCR Jbeta segments was used in the multiplex PCR. Amplification of the CDR3 region of rearranged TCR beta genes was performed with a multiplex PCR assay on genomic DNA. On the Illumina HiSeq System, the amplified TCR beta libraries were sequenced as 87-base-pair reads. The original pipeline was this. Across the 640 or so repertoires, a later analysis counted roughly 84 million unique TCR beta chains, roughly 11 million of which were shared by at least two donors. Raw reads were error-corrected and collapsed into unique sequences by a nearest-neighbor algorithm in which closely related sequences were merged to remove PCR and sequencing errors. CDR3 sequences were aligned to IMGT reference sequences to assign V, D and J gene segments. For a sequence to be retained, a match of at least six nucleotides to both a V gene segment and a J gene segment was required. Rearrangements were called productive when the CDR3 lacked stop codons and stayed in frame with V and J; all others were non-productive. Following IMGT convention, CDR3 was defined as the stretch from the second conserved V-encoded cysteine to the conserved J-encoded phenylalanine. In an earlier analysis of more than 550 of the donors, sequences lacking an unambiguous match to a single V gene segment were excluded. An earlier analysis of approximately 590 of the donors classified V segments as functional when productive rearrangements were above 56.7% and as segregating when the standard deviation between donors was above 5%. A statistical classification framework was developed to diagnose cytomegalovirus status using the catalog of TCR beta chain sequences. In a later analysis, TCR nucleotide sequences were compared against IMGT/GENE-DB human TR gene sequences so that V and J genes could be assigned. Using the TCRdist pipeline, a later analysis assigned CDR3 sequences along with most-parsimonious VDJ recombination scenarios. In a later analysis, every TCR beta chain was defined by the combination of its CDR3 amino acid sequence and its V-gene family, and reads without a unique V-gene family were dropped. To address suspected cross-contamination and a sequencing artifact, a later analysis removed 450 to 700 highly shared, low-generation-probability nucleotide sequences. For each public chain, a later analysis derived a clonal expansion index from normalized ranks of inferred template counts within each repertoire. A later analysis computed generation probabilities with a VDJ recombination model fitted to out-of-frame rearrangements, and checked the results against IGoR. Hypergeometric tests were used in a later analysis to score TCR-TCR, TCR-HLA and TCR-CMV co-occurrence, with a repertoire-size bias correction applied to the TCR pairs. In a later analysis, false discovery rates were estimated by permuting HLA or CMV assignments 20 times. In a later analysis, co-occurring TCRs were grouped using DBSCAN, with TCRdist sequence similarity added in when clustering inside HLA-allele-positive subsets. Co-occurrence clustering excluded repertoires with fewer than 30,000 or more than 120,000 public chains, plus five with anomalous nucleotide sharing. Sourced from immuneACCESS, this table was stored by TCRdb with only in-frame sequences that have V and J called. A share of the clones is absent; for the studies checked, an unresolved V gene accounts for under half, and the remainder has no known explanation. The D gene and trimming were derived from the DNA, and the V and J assignments and clone size from that table. The sample table lists fewer than 250,000 clones, around 83% of them with a count of one. In total, the top ten clones hold approximately 1.7% of the sample.

This sequence originates from a middle-aged man in good health and CMV-seropositive. Sample: PBMCs. The chain is encoded by TRBV5-1 joined to TRBJ1-3; 8 central bases correspond to TRBD1. The nucleotide sequence reads as follows: TGCGCCAGCAGCAGCGGACAGGGCTCTGGAAACACCATATATTTT. Translated, it reads CASSSGQGSGNTIYF.